This paragraph reports one TCR beta chain. This entry is derived from a study of blood T cell repertoires in COVID-19. Looking at the study overall: The United States, Italy and Spain were the sources of the acute and convalescent COVID-19 samples.

In the original workflow: Using reference gene primer amplification, nucleated cell counts were estimated. Clones were sequenced by immunoSEQ multiplex PCR, and TCRdb holds only the in-frame ones, with some missing. That table supplies the V and J calls and clone size; D and trimming were determined from the DNA. The sample lists nearly 350,000 clones, 80% to 90% occurring once. Germline loops: CDR1 SGHRS, CDR2 YFSETQ. The CDR3 extends over 15 amino acids. Trimming took off 2 bases at V and 2 bases at J, with 12 bases between the two ends. V usage is TRBV5-1 and J usage is TRBJ2-3; D unclear. The specimen was peripheral blood. This TCR was sampled from a man aged 25-45 years with active or convalescent COVID-19. CDR3 residues: CASSLEDSSTDTQYF. DNA for the CDR3: TGCGCCAGCAGCTTAGAGGATTCCTCCACAGATACGCAGTATTTT.